This paragraph covers one T cell receptor (beta chain) sequence. Its antigen is still unknown. CDR1 is GTSNPN, CDR2 SVGIG, per germline (reference sequence). The CDR3 runs to 12 residues. The ends were cut back, 1 base at V and 1 base at J, with 4 bases in the middle. Amplification used 60 Vbeta primers and 13 Jbeta primers. In the source study's methods: As a later analysis found, there were about 80 million unique TCR beta chains, of which around 10 million were shared. Generated by immunoSEQ multiplex PCR, the TCRdb table keeps only in-frame clones and is missing some. V, J and clone size reflect that table, while D and trimming were determined from the DNA. The sample holds fewer than 45,000 clones, roughly nine tenths seen once. These data come from a study of cytomegalovirus exposure and HLA in healthy donors. Findings and limits, study-wide: Later analysis identified 16,000 or so TCR beta sequences associated with HLA alleles, using a false discovery rate threshold of 0.05. The study found most TCR sequences rare, yet found some public TCRs in many donors. Later analysis placed DRB1 highest and HLA-C lowest in TCR association rates, which differed by HLA locus.

The TCR originated in a woman aged 18-30 years in good health and CMV-seronegative. This chain links TRBV30 with TRBJ1-2, with no clear D. Material: PBMCs. As DNA, the CDR3 is TGTGCCTGGAGTGGGCATAACTATGGCTACACCTTC. This translates into CAWSGHNYGYTF.